This T cell receptor beta chain was sequenced during a study of glioma-infiltrating T cells after dendritic cell vaccination. General study findings and limits: The cohort had few patients with full blood and tumor sets.

CDR3 size: 14 residues. The germline V and J ends were trimmed by 3 bases and 4 bases, with 12 bases remaining between them. Germline CDR1 reads MDHEN; CDR2 reads SYDVKM. None of the glioblastoma patients had an isocitrate dehydrogenase mutation. Of note for this clone: Its cognate antigen is unknown.

The data were produced by immunoSEQ multiplex PCR, yet TCRdb's version contains in-frame clones alone and is incomplete. The sample lists some 100,000 clones, about 79% seen once, with 6% in the top ten. The sequence was collected from a human donor with glioblastoma. The sample in question was blood, obtained before dendritic cell vaccination. The gene calls are TRBV28 and TRBJ1-2; D is unclear. As DNA, the CDR3 is TGTGCCAGCAGTTTCGGCGGATCGATCTATGGCTACACCTTC. Its translation: CASSFGGSIYGYTF.